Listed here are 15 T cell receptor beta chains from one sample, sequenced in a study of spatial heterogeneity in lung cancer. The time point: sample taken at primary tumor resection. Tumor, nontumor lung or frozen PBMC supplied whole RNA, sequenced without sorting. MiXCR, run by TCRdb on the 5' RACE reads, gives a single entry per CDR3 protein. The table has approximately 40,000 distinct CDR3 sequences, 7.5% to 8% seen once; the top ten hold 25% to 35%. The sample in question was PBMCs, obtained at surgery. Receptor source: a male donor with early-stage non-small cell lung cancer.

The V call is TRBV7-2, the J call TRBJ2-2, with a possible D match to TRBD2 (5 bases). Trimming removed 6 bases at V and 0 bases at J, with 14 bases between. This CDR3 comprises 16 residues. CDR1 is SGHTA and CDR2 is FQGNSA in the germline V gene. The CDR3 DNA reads TGTGCCAGCAGGAGGGCCGGCGGAGCGAACACCGGGGAGCTGTTTTTT. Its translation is CASRRAGGANTGELFF.

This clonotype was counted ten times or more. The DNA of the CDR3 is TGTGCCAGCAGCCAAGATATCAGAGGGTCACCCCTCCACTTT. It encodes CASSQDIRGSPLHF. V usage is TRBV14 and J usage is TRBJ1-6; no definite D call. Germline CDR1 SGHDN, CDR2 FVKESK. Between the trimmed V and J ends, which lost 0 bases and 10 bases, there was a span of 10 bases. There are 14 residues in the CDR3.

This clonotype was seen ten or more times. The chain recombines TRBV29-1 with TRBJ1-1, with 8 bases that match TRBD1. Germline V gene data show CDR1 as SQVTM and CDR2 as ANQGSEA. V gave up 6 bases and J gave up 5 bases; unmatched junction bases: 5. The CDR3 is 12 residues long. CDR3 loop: CSVNRGGTEAFF. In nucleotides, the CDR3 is TGCAGCGTGAACAGGGGGGGGACTGAAGCTTTCTTT.

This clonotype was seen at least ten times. The CDR3 DNA sequence: TGCGCCAGCAGCCTCGTTTCGGGGGTCAATCAGCCCCAGCATTTT. Protein sequence: CASSLVSGVNQPQHF. This sequence joins TRBV5-1 and TRBJ1-5; the D gene is possibly TRBD1 (5 bases). V lost 4 bases and J lost 3, with 14 bases in between. Germline V gives CDR1 SGHRS, CDR2 YFSETQ. The CDR3 covers 15 residues.

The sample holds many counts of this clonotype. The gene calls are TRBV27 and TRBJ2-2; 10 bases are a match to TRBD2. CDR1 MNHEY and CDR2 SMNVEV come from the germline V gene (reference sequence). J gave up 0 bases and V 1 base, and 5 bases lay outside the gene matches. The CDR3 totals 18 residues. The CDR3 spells CASSLFASGGPNTGELFF. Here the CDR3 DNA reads TGTGCCAGCAGTTTATTTGCTAGCGGGGGCCCGAACACCGGGGAGCTGTTTTTT.

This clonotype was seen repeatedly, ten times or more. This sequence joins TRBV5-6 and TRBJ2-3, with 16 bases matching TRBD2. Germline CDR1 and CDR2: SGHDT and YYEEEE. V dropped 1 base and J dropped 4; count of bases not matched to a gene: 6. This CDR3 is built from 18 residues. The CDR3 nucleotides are TGTGCCAGCAGCTTGCTCGGGACTAGCGGGAGGGCGGCAGATACGCAGTATTTT. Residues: CASSLLGTSGRAADTQYF.

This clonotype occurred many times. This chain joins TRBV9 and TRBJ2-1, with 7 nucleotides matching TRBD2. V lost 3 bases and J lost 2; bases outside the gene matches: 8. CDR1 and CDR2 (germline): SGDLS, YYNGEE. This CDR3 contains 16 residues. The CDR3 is CASSGALADPYNEQFF. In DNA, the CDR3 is TGTGCCAGCAGCGGGGCTCTAGCGGATCCCTACAATGAGCAGTTCTTC.

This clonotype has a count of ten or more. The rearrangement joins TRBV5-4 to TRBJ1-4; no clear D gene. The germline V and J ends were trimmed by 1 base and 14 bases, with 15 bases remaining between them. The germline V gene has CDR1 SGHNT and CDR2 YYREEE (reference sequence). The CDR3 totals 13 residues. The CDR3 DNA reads TGTGCCAGCAGCTTGACGACAAAAACCGAGCTGTTTTTT. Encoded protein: CASSLTTKTELFF.

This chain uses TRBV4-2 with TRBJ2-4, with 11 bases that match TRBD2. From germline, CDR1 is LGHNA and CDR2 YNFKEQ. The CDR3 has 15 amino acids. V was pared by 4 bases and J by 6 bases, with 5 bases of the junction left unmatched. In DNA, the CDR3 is TGTGCCAGCAGCCTGGGACTAGCGGAGCTAAACATTCAGTACTTC. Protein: CASSLGLAELNIQYF.

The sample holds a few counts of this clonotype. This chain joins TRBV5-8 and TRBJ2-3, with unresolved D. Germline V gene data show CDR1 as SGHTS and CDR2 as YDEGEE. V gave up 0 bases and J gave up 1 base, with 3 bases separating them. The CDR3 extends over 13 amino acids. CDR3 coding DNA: TGTGCCAGCAGCTTGGTCGGCACAGATACGCAGTATTTT. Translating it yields CASSLVGTDTQYF.

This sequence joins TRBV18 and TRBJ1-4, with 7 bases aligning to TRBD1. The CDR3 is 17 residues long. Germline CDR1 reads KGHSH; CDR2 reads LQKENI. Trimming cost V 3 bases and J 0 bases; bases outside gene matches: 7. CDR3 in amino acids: CASSPMTGMATNEKLFF. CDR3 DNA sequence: TGTGCCAGCTCACCCATGACAGGGATGGCAACTAATGAAAAACTGTTTTTT.

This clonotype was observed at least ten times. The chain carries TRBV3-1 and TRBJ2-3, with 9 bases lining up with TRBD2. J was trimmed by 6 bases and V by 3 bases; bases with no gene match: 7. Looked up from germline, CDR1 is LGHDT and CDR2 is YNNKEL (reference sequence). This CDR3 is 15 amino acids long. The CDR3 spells CASSHLAGMRDTQYF. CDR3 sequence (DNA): TGTGCCAGCAGCCACCTAGCGGGAATGAGGGATACGCAGTATTTT.

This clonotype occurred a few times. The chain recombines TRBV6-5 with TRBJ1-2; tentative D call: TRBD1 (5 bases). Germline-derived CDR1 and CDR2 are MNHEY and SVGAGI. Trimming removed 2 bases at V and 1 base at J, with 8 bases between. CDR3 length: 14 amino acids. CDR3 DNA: TGTGCCAGCAGTTACGGGGGTCGTAACTATGGCTACACCTTC. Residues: CASSYGGRNYGYTF.

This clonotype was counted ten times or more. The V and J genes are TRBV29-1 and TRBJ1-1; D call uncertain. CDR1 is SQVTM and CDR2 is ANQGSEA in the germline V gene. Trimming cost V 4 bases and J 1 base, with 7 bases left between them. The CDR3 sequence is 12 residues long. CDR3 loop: CSVGRQNTEAFF. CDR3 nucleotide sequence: TGCAGCGTTGGGAGACAGAACACTGAAGCTTTCTTT. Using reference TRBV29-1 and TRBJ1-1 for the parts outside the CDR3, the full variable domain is SAVISQKPSRDICQRGTSLTIQCQVDSQVTMMFWYRQQPGQSLTLIATANQGSEATYESGFVIDKFPISRPNLTFSTLTVSNMSPEDSSIYLCSVGRQNTEAFFGQGTRLTVV.

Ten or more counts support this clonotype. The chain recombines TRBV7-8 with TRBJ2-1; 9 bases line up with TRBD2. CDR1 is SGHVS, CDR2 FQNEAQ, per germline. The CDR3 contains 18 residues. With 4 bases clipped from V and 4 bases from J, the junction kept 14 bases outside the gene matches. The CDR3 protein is CASSSSPVLREGYNEQFF. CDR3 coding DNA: TGTGCCAGCAGCTCCTCCCCCGTTTTGCGGGAGGGGTACAATGAGCAGTTCTTC.